A selection of T cell receptor beta chains follows, all from one sample in a study of T cells expressing NK-cell markers. Each CDR3 protein gets one entry in TCRdb, which reprocessed the 5' RACE reads and gives no DNA. The sample table includes more than 400,000 distinct CDR3 sequences. The material sequenced was blood T cells: a sorted CD56 or NKG2C T cell subset, CD4+ or CD8+ T cells, or bulk PBMC T cells (not recorded which). The receptors here all came from a woman aged 18-69 years in good health. Each CDR3 is given with its conserved first and last residue.

TRBV24-1,TRBJ2-1,CATSEDSGRGEQFF
TRBV28,TRBJ1-4,CASSGTGGRKKLFF
TRBV7-3,TRBJ2-3,CASSSGLAGFGAQYF
TRBV4-3,TRBJ1-5,CASSQDISDRGDQPQHF
TRBV19,TRBJ2-3,CASSDAGRRTDTQYF
TRBV3-1,TRBJ1-4,CASSQVGRGSTNEKLFF
TRBV12-3/TRBV12-4,TRBJ2-1,CASSRGSSGVNEQFF
TRBV5-6,TRBJ2-7,CASSLTNIGEQYF
TRBV5-1,TRBJ1-4,CASSSGGGSYEKLFF
TRBV9,TRBJ1-6,CASGQKTASYNSPLHF
TRBV11-2,TRBJ1-2,CASSFGTGTYGYTF
TRBV27,TRBJ2-7,CASSTHAGGGYEQYF
TRBV10-3,TRBJ1-1,CAIGQGNTEAFF
TRBV29-1,TRBJ2-1,CSVVWTRTSYNEQFF
TRBV28,TRBJ2-7,CASSLFGVMTYEQYF
TRBV20-1,TRBJ2-1,CSAAPRGVAYNEQFF
TRBV20-1,TRBJ1-2,CSATGSGGYTF
TRBV27,TRBJ2-1,CASSPRTGGPVFF
TRBV6-5,TRBJ1-5,CASSYPGQGGQPQHF
TRBV7-2,TRBJ2-1,CASSLLVNEQFF
TRBV27,TRBJ2-3,CASSPRGGAVDTQYF
TRBV6-5,TRBJ2-1,CASSYWDGEQFF
TRBV28,TRBJ2-3,CASSLSRVGTDTQYF
TRBV29-1,TRBJ2-2,CSVEGFNTNTGELFF
TRBV5-1,TRBJ2-5,CASSLGLYGETQYF
TRBV10-3,TRBJ1-1,CAISESRDEAFF
TRBV20-1,TRBJ1-2,CSARDLRAPMGYTF
TRBV20-1,TRBJ2-2,CSARVSAGVVAGELFF
TRBV4-3,TRBJ1-4,CASSQDSDWANEKLFF
TRBV20-1,TRBJ1-2,CSARGTGGDFSYGYTF
TRBV23-1,TRBJ1-2,CASSQSHNYGYTF
TRBV6-1,TRBJ2-2,CASLIAGGSGELFF
TRBV7-9,TRBJ1-2,CAGERVNYGYTF
TRBV29-1,TRBJ1-5,CSVDPGLGQPQHF
TRBV12-3/TRBV12-4,TRBJ1-1,CASSQWVGGVTPEAFF
TRBV21-1,TRBJ1-5,CASSKGFVDWTVNQPQHF
TRBV28,TRBJ2-7,CASSLAEAGRHEQYF
TRBV6-5,TRBJ1-5,CASSYSRESNQPQHF
TRBV4-3,TRBJ2-1,CASSQETVGSNEQFF
TRBV5-1,TRBJ1-5,CASSPEAGNPYNQPQHF
TRBV6-5,TRBJ2-7,CASSYSKTSGTSYEQYF
TRBV20-1,TRBJ2-3,CSARLAGSTDTQYF
TRBV20-1,TRBJ2-2,CSAPALAGELFF
TRBV10-3,TRBJ2-1,CAIGPEDSRDNEQFF
TRBV5-8,TRBJ1-1,CASSHRPNRNTEAFF
TRBV20-1,TRBJ1-6,CSASWTGDNSPLHF
TRBV7-9,TRBJ2-1,CASSLNSGSYNEQFF
TRBV7-8,TRBJ2-7,CASSAVLHEQYF
TRBV19,TRBJ2-5,CASSIGDSQETQYF
TRBV28,TRBJ2-2,CASSPRKAVENTGELFF
TRBV10-3,TRBJ2-1,CAIGLAGGATYNEQFF
TRBV20-1,TRBJ2-1,CSASPTSGSIYEQFF
TRBV10-2,TRBJ1-4,CASSESAGSGKLFF
TRBV12-3/TRBV12-4,TRBJ2-5,CASRGSTGAEETQYF
TRBV27,TRBJ1-4,CASSGFYGQGLKLFF
TRBV5-1,TRBJ2-1,CASSLSWGLAPNNEQFF
TRBV20-1,TRBJ1-6,CSARTRTLNSPLHF
TRBV12-3/TRBV12-4,TRBJ2-3,CASSPPTRGTQYF
TRBV10-3,TRBJ2-7,CAIRDGTYEQYF